Listed below are T cell receptor beta chains from one sample, sequenced in a study of regulatory T cells in long-lasting Graves disease. MiXCR, run by TCRdb on the multiplex PCR reads, gives a single entry per CDR3 protein. The table shows 350,000 to 550,000 distinct CDR3 sequences, with approximately 16% occurring only once. This sample was also put to use in a study of T cells in Graves' hyperthyroidism and ophthalmopathy.

This sample comprised peripheral blood mononuclear cells (PBMCs), obtained at new diagnosis, from a patient treated with antithyroid drugs. These receptors were obtained from a woman younger than 30 with Graves disease. Both conserved end residues are trimmed from each CDR3.

j_call v_call cdr3_aa
TRBJ2-5 TRBV3-1 ASSQALEETQY
TRBJ2-7 TRBV27 ASSSLRGASYEQY
TRBJ2-1 TRBV28 ASSFDGAGQGARPEIDEQF
TRBJ2-7 TRBV10-3 AIASGRGAREQY
TRBJ1-1 TRBV12-3/TRBV12-4 ASSYRGAVTEAF
TRBJ2-5 TRBV7-7 ASSLLLSGETQY
TRBJ2-4 TRBV6-1 ASSENWGQLAKNIQY
TRBJ1-5 TRBV29-1 SVGQGNQPQH
TRBJ2-1 TRBV3-1 ASSQASGSRGNNEQF
TRBJ2-5 TRBV6-1 ASSEEGGTQETQY
TRBJ1-4 TRBV9 ASSVSTKGEKLF
TRBJ2-5 TRBV6-1 ASVRDRVFETQY
TRBJ2-7 TRBV3-1 ASSQDSSGRAYEQY
TRBJ2-7 TRBV10-3 AINGASGRSYEQY
TRBJ1-2 TRBV28 ASSFGQGRGYT
TRBJ2-5 TRBV7-8 ASSLDSREQETQY
TRBJ2-7 TRBV6-1 ASSLNSRYPEQY
TRBJ2-1 TRBV20-1 SARDLAEIPYNEQF
TRBJ2-1 TRBV25-1 ASSEGLGFSNRRQF
TRBJ2-1 TRBV27 ASSPTGTSGIQQF
TRBJ2-7 TRBV12-3/TRBV12-4 ASSNRGYEQY
TRBJ2-7 TRBV2 ASSVYEQY
TRBJ1-1 TRBV11-2 ASSLGKINTEAF
TRBJ2-5 TRBV5-8 ASSLYLGGSPNGTQY
TRBJ2-7 TRBV20-1 SARDYQNTHYEQY
TRBJ2-1 TRBV19 ASSLLGLGSNEQF
TRBJ1-1 TRBV4-1 ASSQVGTEAF
TRBJ1-6 TRBV3-1 ASSYPLGTGHNSPLH
TRBJ2-5 TRBV6-1 ASSPGPQETQY
TRBJ2-2 TRBV7-9 ASSPISGRAAGELF
TRBJ1-5 TRBV9 ASSVDNGRQPQH
TRBJ2-1 TRBV2 ASSEGLYNEQF
TRBJ2-7 TRBV18 ASSPKSVSYEQY
TRBJ2-3 TRBV5-6 ASSLRLGAGDTQY
TRBJ2-5 TRBV4-1 ASSQAGRAVETQY
TRBJ2-2 TRBV5-1 ASSDLAGELF
TRBJ2-4 TRBV29-1 SVEDLSLGKNIQY
TRBJ2-1 TRBV15 ATSRDLRLGTNRYNEQF
TRBJ2-7 TRBV28 AWGGGPDEQY
TRBJ2-1 TRBV3-1 ASSQEAGVGDEQF
TRBJ1-2 TRBV18 ASSPDRGLYGYT
TRBJ1-2 TRBV28 ASSIGPAGYGYT